Listed below are T cell receptor beta chains from one sample, sequenced in a study of blood T cell repertoires in COVID-19. The assay was immunoSEQ multiplex PCR, and TCRdb's table has in-frame clones only and misses some. The sample has 310,000 or so clones, about 85% seen once. Sequencing was done on a sample of peripheral blood. The receptor set was obtained from a woman aged 45 to 65 who had recovered from COVID-19. Both conserved end residues are part of each CDR3. D genes are given only for firm matches. Where a row states a size, it is once, few, many or the class of an expanded clone; other rows omit it.

TRBJ1-5 few TRBV7-9 TRBD1 TGTGCCAGCAGCTTTGCCGGGACAGGGGCTCAGCCCCAGCATTTT CASSFAGTGAQPQHF
TRBJ1-5 NA TRBV5-6 NA TGTGCCAGCAGCGCGGCGGTGGGCAATCAGCCCCAGCATTTT CASSAAVGNQPQHF
TRBJ1-1 few TRBV10-3 NA TGTGCCATCAGTGAGTCCTTGGGGAGTTCTGAAGCTTTCTTT CAISESLGSSEAFF
TRBJ2-7 NA TRBV10-3 NA TGTGCCATCAGTGAGGACGGACTAACCTACGAGCAGTACTTC CAISEDGLTYEQYF
TRBJ2-7 NA TRBV13 TRBD2 TGTGCCAGCAGCTCCGTGCTGGACGGGAGGAGCTCCTACGAGCAGTACTTC CASSSVLDGRSSYEQYF
TRBJ2-1 NA TRBV5-5 NA TGTGCCAGCAGCTTGGTGCATAGCATCTCCTACAATGAGCAGTTCTTC CASSLVHSISYNEQFF
TRBJ2-1 NA TRBV9 NA TGTGCCAGCAGCGTAGCTTCCGGGACAAGTATTCAAAATGAGCAGTTCTTC CASSVASGTSIQNEQFF
TRBJ2-3 NA TRBV5-3 TRBD2 TGTGCCAGAAGCTACTTTGAGGGAGCGGGAAAGAGGGCAACGGGCACAGATACGCAGTATTTT CARSYFEGAGKRATGTDTQYF
TRBJ1-1 NA TRBV11-1 NA TGTGCCAGCAGCAGCCGATTCGGGGTCACTGAAGCTTTCTTT CASSSRFGVTEAFF
TRBJ1-5 NA TRBV25-1 TRBD1 TGTGCCAGCAGTGATGACAGGGGCGATTATAGCAATCAGCCCCAGCATTTT CASSDDRGDYSNQPQHF
TRBJ2-7 NA TRBV28 TRBD1 TGTGCCAGCAGTTTTTGGGACAGGTCGAGCGAGCAGTACTTC CASSFWDRSSEQYF
TRBJ2-1 NA TRBV4-1 NA TGCGCCAGCAGCCAAGAGGGGGGTTCCAATGAGCAGTTCTTC CASSQEGGSNEQFF
TRBJ1-1 NA TRBV9 NA TGTGCCAGCAGCGTAGCCCCTTCGGGGGTCCGATTGAACACTGAAGCTTTCTTT CASSVAPSGVRLNTEAFF
TRBJ2-5 NA TRBV3-1/TRBV3-2 NA TGTGCCAGCAGCCCCATGCCCGCGGAGACCCAGTACTTC CASSPMPAETQYF
TRBJ2-6 NA TRBV5-1 TRBD2 TGCGCCAGCTGTGGTCAGCGGGGGGGACATGGGGCCAACGTCCTGACTTTC CASCGQRGGHGANVLTF
TRBJ2-2 NA TRBV19 NA TGTGCTACGAGGGAGTTACCGAACACCGGGGAGCTGTTTTTT CATRELPNTGELFF
TRBJ1-5 NA TRBV4-3 TRBD1 TGCGCCAGCAGCCGACTAACAGGGGGCGATCAGCCCCAGCATTTT CASSRLTGGDQPQHF
TRBJ1-2 NA TRBV15 NA TGTGCCACCAGCAGAGGAGGGGGTACGGGCTACACCTTC CATSRGGGTGYTF
TRBJ1-3 NA TRBV30 NA TGTGCCTCCTCTAGATCAGGGGATCACATATATTTT CASSRSGDHIYF
TRBJ1-4 few TRBV20-1 TRBD1 TGCAGTGCTCGGACAGGGGAAAAACTGTTTTTT CSARTGEKLFF
TRBJ2-5 NA TRBV9 TRBD2 TGTGCCAGCAGCGTAGTGGTAGCGGGGGTTTGGGAGACCCAGTACTTC CASSVVVAGVWETQYF
TRBJ1-5 NA TRBV28 NA TGTGCCAGCAGTTTAGACCAGGGCTGGCATCAGCCCCAGCATTTT CASSLDQGWHQPQHF
TRBJ2-7 NA TRBV7-2 NA TGTGCCAGCAGCTTAGCGGAGAGGCTCTCCTTTTCCCCCGGAGCCTACGAGCAGTACTTC CASSLAERLSFSPGAYEQYF
TRBJ1-2 NA TRBV28 NA TGTGCCAGCAGCACCCCCGGGGCCGGGAGAGGCTACACCTTC CASSTPGAGRGYTF
TRBJ2-7 NA TRBV2 TRBD2 TGTGCCAGCAGACTAGCGGGAAATCAGCAGTACTTC CASRLAGNQQYF